Listed here is a single T cell receptor beta chain. Antigen unknown. This sample was taken from a study of radiotherapy plus CTLA-4 blockade in lung cancer. Findings and caveats of the study: Alongside interferon-beta, early blood T cell clone dynamics were reportedly the best predictor of response.

Produced via immunoSEQ multiplex PCR; TCRdb's table is partial and in-frame only. This table holds about 59,000 clones, approximately 68% found once. This clonotype was obtained from a human donor with non-small cell lung cancer whose response to radiotherapy plus ipilimumab could not be evaluated. The source material was peripheral blood, sampled from a patient treated with radiotherapy plus ipilimumab.

CDR3 region: CSVPSTGRGEQYF. The CDR3 nucleotides are TGCAGCGTTCCCTCGACAGGGAGAGGCGAGCAGTACTTC. V and J are TRBV29-1 and TRBJ2-7; 7 bases map to TRBD1. Per germline, CDR1 SQVTM and CDR2 ANQGSEA. The CDR3 is made up of 13 amino acids. Trimming took 5 bases from V and 6 from J; bases not matched to a gene: 10.